The table lists the clone carrying this T cell receptor (beta chain) with a few counts. What it recognizes is unknown. Among all donors, each was a healthy Caucasian. This entry is derived from a study of identical twins. Findings and caveats of the study: The study found excess low generation probability among twin-shared out-of-frame alpha sequences. Twins' surplus sharing was weaker for beta out-of-frame sequences.

TCRdb re-called the 5' RACE reads through MiXCR, storing one row per CDR3 protein. The sample carries 1,800,000 or so distinct CDR3 sequences, about 32% recorded once. V shed 3 bases and J shed 7 bases, with 24 bases lying between them. From germline, CDR1 is MNHNS and CDR2 SASEGT. The CDR3 totals 18 residues. This sequence joins TRBV6-1 and TRBJ1-4, with D possibly matching TRBD1 (6 bases). Sequenced input: cord blood. This clonotype originated in a newborn girl in good health. CDR3 loop: CASSDAFSTGWRIEKLFF. The CDR3, as DNA: TGTGCCAGCAGTGACGCCTTTTCCACAGGGTGGAGGATTGAAAAACTGTTTTTT.